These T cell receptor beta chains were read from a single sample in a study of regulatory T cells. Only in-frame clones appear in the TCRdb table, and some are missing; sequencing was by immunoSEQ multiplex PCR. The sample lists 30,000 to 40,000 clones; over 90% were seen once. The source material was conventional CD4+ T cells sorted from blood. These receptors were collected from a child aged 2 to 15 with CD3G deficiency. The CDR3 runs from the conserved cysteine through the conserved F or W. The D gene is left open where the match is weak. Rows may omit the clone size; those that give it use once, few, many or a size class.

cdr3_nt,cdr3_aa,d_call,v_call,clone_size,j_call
TGTGCCAGCAGTTACTCGGGTAGCGGGAAGGGTGAGCAGTACTTC,CASSYSGSGKGEQYF,TRBD2,TRBV6-6,-,TRBJ2-7
TGTGCCAGTAGTATTGGACTAGCGGGGACAAATGAGCAGTTCTTC,CASSIGLAGTNEQFF,TRBD2,TRBV19,-,TRBJ2-1
TGCGCCAGCAGCGTCGGACCAGCTAACTATGGCTACACCTTC,CASSVGPANYGYTF,-,TRBV5-1,-,TRBJ1-2
TGTGCCAGCAGCTTAGGGTACACCTACGAGCAGTACTTC,CASSLGYTYEQYF,-,TRBV11-3,-,TRBJ2-7
TGTGCCAGCAGTATGGACCTCCTAACCTCCTACGAGCAGTACTTC,CASSMDLLTSYEQYF,-,TRBV6-1,-,TRBJ2-7
TGTGCCTGGAGCCCGAGAAAGGGTAGGGCTTTCTTT,CAWSPRKGRAFF,-,TRBV30,-,TRBJ1-1
TGCGCCAGCAGCCAGACAGGGCAAGCCGGGGAGCTGTTTTTT,CASSQTGQAGELFF,TRBD1,TRBV5-1,-,TRBJ2-2
TGTGCCGCCGGTAGGACACCGAACACTGAAGCTTTCTTT,CAAGRTPNTEAFF,-,TRBV10-3,once,TRBJ1-1
TGCGCCAGCAGCCCAGCAGGATCCCGGGACAGGGATTCCTACAATGAGCAGTTCTTC,CASSPAGSRDRDSYNEQFF,TRBD1,TRBV5-1,-,TRBJ2-1
TGTGCCAGCAGTTTAACGGCAGGTTACCCTAACACCGGGGAGCTGTTTTTT,CASSLTAGYPNTGELFF,-,TRBV28,-,TRBJ2-2
TGTGCCAGCAGTTTAGAAAGGAGGCTTTCCCTTGGCTACACCTTC,CASSLERRLSLGYTF,-,TRBV28,-,TRBJ1-2
TGTGCCATCAGTCTGGCAGACGGAGAGCAGTACTTC,CAISLADGEQYF,-,TRBV10-3,-,TRBJ2-5
TGTGCCAGCAGCTTGGGCAGGGGGAGCTCCTACGAGCAGTACTTC,CASSLGRGSSYEQYF,TRBD1,TRBV5-5,once,TRBJ2-7
TGTGCCAGCTCACCGGCGACGCCGGCCGAGCAGTACTTC,CASSPATPAEQYF,-,TRBV18,-,TRBJ2-7
TGTGCCAGCAGTGAAAGGGGGCTTAGTGAGCAGTTCTTC,CASSERGLSEQFF,TRBD1,TRBV6-1,-,TRBJ2-1
TGTGCCAGCAGTGGACCCGGGACTAGCGGGAGCTATGAGCAGTTCTTC,CASSGPGTSGSYEQFF,TRBD2,TRBV28,-,TRBJ2-1
TGTGCCAGCTCACCATCTCGGGCTAGCGGAATCTACGAGCAGTACTTC,CASSPSRASGIYEQYF,TRBD2,TRBV18,-,TRBJ2-7
TGTGCCAGCAGCTCCCCCGGGAGTAAGTCCGGGGAGCTGTTTTTT,CASSSPGSKSGELFF,-,TRBV28,-,TRBJ2-2
TGTGCCAGCAGAGGGAACACCGGGGAGCTGTTTTTT,CASRGNTGELFF,-,TRBV7-9,-,TRBJ2-2
TGTGCCAGCAGTTTATATGGGACAGCAGGCCTTTATGGCTACACCTTC,CASSLYGTAGLYGYTF,TRBD1,TRBV28,-,TRBJ1-2
TGCGCCAGCAGCCTTGGCGGCACAGATACGCAGTATTTT,CASSLGGTDTQYF,-,TRBV5-1,-,TRBJ2-3
TGTGCCAGCAGTTTACAGGGGGCGGGTGAGCAGTTCTTC,CASSLQGAGEQFF,TRBD1,TRBV27,-,TRBJ2-1
TGTGCCAGCAGTCTACTAGCAGATACGCAGTATTTT,CASSLLADTQYF,-,TRBV6-1,-,TRBJ2-3
TGTGCCAGCAGTTCCCCCCTGGGGAGGTACACTGAAGCTTTCTTT,CASSSPLGRYTEAFF,-,TRBV28,-,TRBJ1-1
TGTGCCAGCAGGAAGGGGGGGATGGCGAACACCGGGGAGCTGTTTTTT,CASRKGGMANTGELFF,-,TRBV28,-,TRBJ2-2
TGTGCCAGTAGTATGAACACGAACACCGGGGAGCTGTTTTTT,CASSMNTNTGELFF,-,TRBV19,-,TRBJ2-2
TGTGCCAGCAGTTCGGACAGGTACAATGAGCAGTTCTTC,CASSSDRYNEQFF,TRBD1,TRBV28,-,TRBJ2-1
TGCAGTGCATATAATTACAATGAGCAGTTCTTC,CSAYNYNEQFF,-,TRBV20-1,-,TRBJ2-1
TGTGCCAGCGGGGACAGGGGCTCAGATACGCAGTATTTT,CASGDRGSDTQYF,TRBD1,TRBV28,-,TRBJ2-3
TGTGCCAGCAGCCCCCATGCAGGATCCTACGAGCAGTACTTC,CASSPHAGSYEQYF,-,TRBV28,-,TRBJ2-7
TGTGCCAGCAGTTTCACGCAAGACAGGGAACAAGAGACCCAGTACTTC,CASSFTQDREQETQYF,TRBD1,TRBV27,once,TRBJ2-5
TGTGCCAGCAGTGAGGGACAATTTCATTACAATGAGCAGTTCTTC,CASSEGQFHYNEQFF,-,TRBV6-1,-,TRBJ2-1
TGCGCCAGCAGCTCGGAAGGGCGCTACAATGAGCAGTTCTTC,CASSSEGRYNEQFF,-,TRBV5-1,-,TRBJ2-1
TGTGCCAGCAGTCGGACTAGCAATGAGCAGTTCTTC,CASSRTSNEQFF,TRBD2,TRBV28,-,TRBJ2-1
TGTGCCAGCGTTAGCAGAGAGGGATTGGGCACTGAAGCTTTCTTT,CASVSREGLGTEAFF,-,TRBV6-1,-,TRBJ1-1
TGTGCCAGCAGCCCCCGGGGAGCACCTTGGGACAATGAGCAGTTCTTC,CASSPRGAPWDNEQFF,-,TRBV7-6,once,TRBJ2-1
TGTGCCAGCTACCAGACAGGGTGGACTGAAGCTTTCTTT,CASYQTGWTEAFF,TRBD1,TRBV6-1,few,TRBJ1-1
TGTGCCAGCAGCCCAATGCCGAGGGCCCCGAACACCGGGGAGCTGTTTTTT,CASSPMPRAPNTGELFF,-,TRBV11-2,-,TRBJ2-2
TGTGCCAGCAGTTTAGGGATCCTAGCTTTTGGGGAGACCCAGTACTTC,CASSLGILAFGETQYF,-,TRBV28,-,TRBJ2-5
TGTGCCTGGAGTGCCACAGGGTGGGAGACCCAGTACTTC,CAWSATGWETQYF,-,TRBV30,-,TRBJ2-5
TGTGCCAGCAGTCCCCTTGGGCAAGAGACCCAGTACTTC,CASSPLGQETQYF,-,TRBV28,-,TRBJ2-5
TGTGCCAGCAGTTCACCCGGGGAGAATTCACCCCTCCACTTT,CASSSPGENSPLHF,-,TRBV28,-,TRBJ1-6
TGTGCCAGCAAGGTAGGGGGCGTCACTGAAGCTTTCTTT,CASKVGGVTEAFF,TRBD1,TRBV6-1,-,TRBJ1-1
TGTGCCAGCAGCCGCTCACGCGGCGCAGATACGCAGTATTTT,CASSRSRGADTQYF,-,TRBV6-6,-,TRBJ2-3
TGTGCCAGCAGCATAAACAGGGCAGATACGCAGTATTTT,CASSINRADTQYF,-,TRBV11-1,once,TRBJ2-3
TGTGCCAGCAGCTTATTAATAGCCAAAAACATTCAGTACTTC,CASSLLIAKNIQYF,-,TRBV5-7,-,TRBJ2-4
TGTGCCAGCAGTACTAATGGACAGATCTATGGCTACACCTTC,CASSTNGQIYGYTF,-,TRBV6-1,-,TRBJ1-2
TGTGCCAGCAGCTTAGGGGGGGACACAGATACGCAGTATTTT,CASSLGGDTDTQYF,-,TRBV7-2,-,TRBJ2-3
TGTGCCAGCAGTTCTGGGAACACCGGGGAGCTGTTTTTT,CASSSGNTGELFF,-,TRBV6-1,-,TRBJ2-2
TGTGCCAGCAGTGTCTTCGCTTTAAACTATGGCTACACCTTC,CASSVFALNYGYTF,-,TRBV6-1,-,TRBJ1-2
TGCGCCAGCAGCTTGGATGGGACAGGGGGTTCACCCCTCCACTTT,CASSLDGTGGSPLHF,TRBD1,TRBV5-1,once,TRBJ1-6
TGTGCCAGCAGTTTAGGTAGGGTTGGGCAGCCCCAGCATTTT,CASSLGRVGQPQHF,-,TRBV28,-,TRBJ1-5
TGTGCCAGTAGTATGGTTGAGGGTTGGAATACCGGGGAGCTGTTTTTT,CASSMVEGWNTGELFF,-,TRBV19,-,TRBJ2-2
TGTGCCAGCAGTCTTCCTCAGCGGGGGGGGCACCGAGATACGCAGTATTTT,CASSLPQRGGHRDTQYF,TRBD2,TRBV28,-,TRBJ2-3
TGTGCCAGCAGTTCAGGGAGCTCCTACGAGCAGTACTTC,CASSSGSSYEQYF,-,TRBV28,-,TRBJ2-7
TGCGCCAGCAGCCCCGGAGGGCGGGAGGGCGTCAACGAGCAGTACTTC,CASSPGGREGVNEQYF,TRBD2,TRBV5-1,-,TRBJ2-7
TGTGCCAGCAGTGGGGGACAGGGATTTTACGAGCAGTACTTC,CASSGGQGFYEQYF,TRBD1,TRBV28,-,TRBJ2-7
TGTGCCAGCAGCAAAGCGGGGCTCTCCTACGAGCAGTACTTC,CASSKAGLSYEQYF,TRBD2,TRBV6-1,once,TRBJ2-7
TGTGCAAGTCGCTTAGACCCAGCGGGAGAACAGTTCTTC,CASRLDPAGEQFF,-,TRBV12-2,-,TRBJ2-1
TGTGCCAGTAGTATAAGGCTAGCGGGAGGAGAGGGCACCGGGGAGCTGTTTTTT,CASSIRLAGGEGTGELFF,TRBD2,TRBV19,-,TRBJ2-2